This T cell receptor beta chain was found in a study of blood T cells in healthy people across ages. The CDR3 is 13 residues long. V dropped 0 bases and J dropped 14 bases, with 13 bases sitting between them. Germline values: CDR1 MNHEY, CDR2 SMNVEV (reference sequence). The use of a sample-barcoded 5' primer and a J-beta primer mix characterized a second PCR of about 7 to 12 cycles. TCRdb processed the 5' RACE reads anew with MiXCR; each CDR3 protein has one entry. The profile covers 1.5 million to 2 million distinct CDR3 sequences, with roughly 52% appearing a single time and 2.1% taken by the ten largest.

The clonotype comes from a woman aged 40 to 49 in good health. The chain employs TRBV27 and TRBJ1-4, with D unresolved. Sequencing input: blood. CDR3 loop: CASSLSHLRRLFF. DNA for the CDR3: TGTGCCAGCAGTTTATCCCACCTCAGGAGGCTGTTTTTT.